The rows below give T cell receptor beta chains drawn from one sample of a study of human T cells and chemical hapten exposure. TCRdb reanalysed the RACE reads using MiXCR and keeps one entry per CDR3 protein. The sample holds some 81,000 distinct CDR3 sequences, over 6% seen once. This sample comprised whole blood, obtained in connection with sensitization to the hapten diphenylcyclopropenone (DPC). The source is a woman in her 30s with alopecia areata. Some clones in this sample may be carry-over from other donors' samples. CDR3s include the opening cysteine and the closing phenylalanine or tryptophan. Each record gives: J gene, CDR3 length, D gene, clone size, V gene, CDR3 DNA, CDR3 protein. A D gene is named only where the DNA matches it firmly. Size is omitted from some rows. Given values are once, few, many or a class for expanded clones.

j_gene: TRBJ2-5; len: 12; d_gene: NA; abundance: many; v_gene: TRBV5-1; CDR3nt: TGCGCCAGCAGCTTGCGACAAGAGACCCAGTACTTC; CDR3aa: CASSLRQETQYF
j_gene: TRBJ1-2; len: 13; d_gene: NA; abundance: few; v_gene: TRBV10-3; CDR3nt: TGTGCCATCAGTGGACAGGACTACTATGGCTACACCTTC; CDR3aa: CAISGQDYYGYTF
j_gene: TRBJ2-7; len: 15; d_gene: TRBD1; abundance: few; v_gene: TRBV20-1; CDR3nt: TGCAGTGCCAACCACGATCCGGGACAGGAGTACGAGCAGTACTTC; CDR3aa: CSANHDPGQEYEQYF
j_gene: TRBJ2-1; len: 15; d_gene: TRBD2; abundance: many; v_gene: TRBV5-1; CDR3nt: TGCGCCAGCACCCTATATAGCGGGGCTACCAATGAGCAGTTCTTC; CDR3aa: CASTLYSGATNEQFF
j_gene: TRBJ1-3; len: 15; d_gene: NA; abundance: many; v_gene: TRBV7-9; CDR3nt: TGTGCCAGCAGCCTACCGGGACTTTCTGGAAACACCATATATTTT; CDR3aa: CASSLPGLSGNTIYF
j_gene: TRBJ2-3; len: 14; d_gene: TRBD2; abundance: NA; v_gene: TRBV12-3/TRBV12-4; CDR3nt: TGTGCCAGCAGTTTCGGGACTATGTCCCCCAAGCAGTATTTT; CDR3aa: CASSFGTMSPKQYF
j_gene: TRBJ1-1; len: 16; d_gene: NA; abundance: NA; v_gene: TRBV12-3/TRBV12-4; CDR3nt: TGTGCCAGCAGTTTAGTTGTGGACCCAACCATCCGGGGAGCTTTCTTT; CDR3aa: CASSLVVDPTIRGAFF
j_gene: TRBJ1-5; len: 15; d_gene: NA; abundance: many; v_gene: TRBV12-3/TRBV12-4; CDR3nt: TGTGCCAGCAGTTTCATCGCACGCCCCGGACAGCCCCAGCATTTT; CDR3aa: CASSFIARPGQPQHF
j_gene: TRBJ2-1; len: 18; d_gene: NA; abundance: many; v_gene: TRBV7-2; CDR3nt: TGTGCCAGCAGCTTATGGAGGACAGTGACAGATTCCTACAATGAGCAGTTCTTC; CDR3aa: CASSLWRTVTDSYNEQFF
j_gene: TRBJ2-2; len: 16; d_gene: NA; abundance: few; v_gene: TRBV2; CDR3nt: TGTGCCAGCAGTGGTCAGTCATCAGCGAACACCGGGGAGCTGTTTTTT; CDR3aa: CASSGQSSANTGELFF
j_gene: TRBJ2-7; len: 16; d_gene: NA; abundance: NA; v_gene: TRBV6-5; CDR3nt: TGTGCCAGCAGTTACTCCATGGACATTCCTCCCTACGAGCAGTACTTC; CDR3aa: CASSYSMDIPPYEQYF
j_gene: TRBJ2-3; len: 17; d_gene: NA; abundance: few; v_gene: TRBV29-1; CDR3nt: TGCAGCGTTGAAGTTAGGCACGACCCCCGAAGCACAGATACGCAGTATTTT; CDR3aa: CSVEVRHDPRSTDTQYF
j_gene: TRBJ1-4; len: 16; d_gene: TRBD1; abundance: many; v_gene: TRBV7-9; CDR3nt: TGTGCCAGCAGCTTAGCCCAAGGACAGGGTGGCGAAAAACTGTTTTTT; CDR3aa: CASSLAQGQGGEKLFF
j_gene: TRBJ2-1; len: 13; d_gene: NA; abundance: many; v_gene: TRBV18; CDR3nt: TGTGCCAGCTCACCAACAGGGATCAATGAGCAGTTCTTC; CDR3aa: CASSPTGINEQFF
j_gene: TRBJ2-1; len: 14; d_gene: NA; abundance: few; v_gene: TRBV5-4; CDR3nt: TGTGCCAGCAGCTTGACCGGGACCGACAATGAGCAGTTCTTC; CDR3aa: CASSLTGTDNEQFF
j_gene: TRBJ2-4; len: 13; d_gene: NA; abundance: NA; v_gene: TRBV19; CDR3nt: TGTGCCAGTAGTATATCATCGCAGAACATTCAGTACTTC; CDR3aa: CASSISSQNIQYF
j_gene: TRBJ1-3; len: 13; d_gene: NA; abundance: many; v_gene: TRBV20-1; CDR3nt: TGCAGTACAAAACGGGAGGCTGGAAACACCATATATTTT; CDR3aa: CSTKREAGNTIYF
j_gene: TRBJ2-2; len: 17; d_gene: TRBD2; abundance: many; v_gene: TRBV7-2; CDR3nt: TGTGCCAGCAGCTTTTCGCGGCGGGGGGGAACCACCGGGGAGCTGTTTTTT; CDR3aa: CASSFSRRGGTTGELFF
j_gene: TRBJ1-1; len: 14; d_gene: NA; abundance: many; v_gene: TRBV3-1; CDR3nt: TGTGCCAGCAGCCACCAGGGACAGAACACTGAAGCTTTCTTT; CDR3aa: CASSHQGQNTEAFF
j_gene: TRBJ1-4; len: 14; d_gene: NA; abundance: NA; v_gene: TRBV3-1; CDR3nt: TGTGCCAGCAGCCAAGGCGCAGGGGTTGAAAAACTGTTTTTT; CDR3aa: CASSQGAGVEKLFF
j_gene: TRBJ1-4; len: 15; d_gene: TRBD1; abundance: few; v_gene: TRBV12-3/TRBV12-4; CDR3nt: TGTGCCAGCAGTGCTAACACAGGGGGCACTGAAAAACTGTTTTTT; CDR3aa: CASSANTGGTEKLFF
j_gene: TRBJ1-1; len: 14; d_gene: TRBD1; abundance: NA; v_gene: TRBV29-1; CDR3nt: TGCAGCGTTTGGGACAGTCCTATGAACACTGAAGCTTTCTTT; CDR3aa: CSVWDSPMNTEAFF
j_gene: TRBJ1-1; len: 12; d_gene: NA; abundance: few; v_gene: TRBV25-1; CDR3nt: TGTGCCAGCAGACTTACAGGGATAGAAGCTTTCTTT; CDR3aa: CASRLTGIEAFF
j_gene: TRBJ2-7; len: 16; d_gene: TRBD1; abundance: many; v_gene: TRBV19; CDR3nt: TGTGCCAGTAGTAACCCGGGACAGGGAACGCGCCACGAGCAGTACTTC; CDR3aa: CASSNPGQGTRHEQYF
j_gene: TRBJ2-5; len: 16; d_gene: TRBD2; abundance: few; v_gene: TRBV10-2; CDR3nt: TGCGCCAGCAGTGCCTGGGCGGGGGGTAGCCAAGAGACCCAGTACTTC; CDR3aa: CASSAWAGGSQETQYF
j_gene: TRBJ1-4; len: 14; d_gene: NA; abundance: few; v_gene: TRBV2; CDR3nt: TGTGCCAGCATTTGGGGATCCGCTAATGAAAAACTGTTTTTT; CDR3aa: CASIWGSANEKLFF
j_gene: TRBJ2-5; len: 13; d_gene: TRBD1; abundance: few; v_gene: TRBV3-1; CDR3nt: TGTGCCAGCAGTATACAGGGGGCAGAGACCCAGTACTTC; CDR3aa: CASSIQGAETQYF
j_gene: TRBJ1-2; len: 15; d_gene: NA; abundance: few; v_gene: TRBV7-8; CDR3nt: TGTGCCAGCAGCTTATATCAGGGCCCTGAGACTGGCTACACCTTC; CDR3aa: CASSLYQGPETGYTF
j_gene: TRBJ2-5; len: 16; d_gene: TRBD2; abundance: few; v_gene: TRBV7-2; CDR3nt: TGTGCCAGCAGCCAGGGACTAGCGGAGGTCCGGGAGACCCAGTACTTC; CDR3aa: CASSQGLAEVRETQYF
j_gene: TRBJ2-1; len: 16; d_gene: TRBD2; abundance: many; v_gene: TRBV20-1; CDR3nt: TGCAGTGCTAACGACCTCGGTAGCGGGCGGGTGGGTGAGCAGTTCTTC; CDR3aa: CSANDLGSGRVGEQFF
j_gene: TRBJ1-2; len: 20; d_gene: NA; abundance: few; v_gene: TRBV14; CDR3nt: TGTGCCAGCAGCCAAGATCGGAGGGGCCCTGGATTTCTAGCTAACTATGGCTACACCTTC; CDR3aa: CASSQDRRGPGFLANYGYTF
j_gene: TRBJ1-1; len: 14; d_gene: NA; abundance: few; v_gene: TRBV6-1; CDR3nt: TGTGCCAGCAGTGAAAGGCAGGTATCATCTGAAGCTTTCTTT; CDR3aa: CASSERQVSSEAFF
j_gene: TRBJ2-7; len: 14; d_gene: TRBD1; abundance: many; v_gene: TRBV6-6; CDR3nt: TGTGCCAGCAGTTATTGGCAGGGGGTCTACGAGCAGTACTTC; CDR3aa: CASSYWQGVYEQYF
j_gene: TRBJ1-2; len: 16; d_gene: TRBD1; abundance: many; v_gene: TRBV5-6; CDR3nt: TGTGCCAGCAGCTTGTCAGGGACAGAAAACATATATGGCTACACCTTC; CDR3aa: CASSLSGTENIYGYTF
j_gene: TRBJ1-2; len: 15; d_gene: TRBD1; abundance: many; v_gene: TRBV18; CDR3nt: TGTGCCAGCTCTCCGCGGCAGGGGGCGGATAATGGCTACACCTTC; CDR3aa: CASSPRQGADNGYTF
j_gene: TRBJ1-6; len: 13; d_gene: NA; abundance: NA; v_gene: TRBV6-1; CDR3nt: TGTGCCAGCATCACCAGGGGAAACTCACCCCTCCACTTT; CDR3aa: CASITRGNSPLHF
j_gene: TRBJ2-7; len: 12; d_gene: TRBD1; abundance: many; v_gene: TRBV7-9; CDR3nt: TGTGCCAGCAGCGCGGAGACAGGGCCCTTCGACTTC; CDR3aa: CASSAETGPFDF
j_gene: TRBJ2-3; len: 18; d_gene: TRBD2; abundance: few; v_gene: TRBV13; CDR3nt: TGTGCCAGCACCCCTTGGGCGGGGGGAGGCCCCCTAACAGATACGCAGTATTTT; CDR3aa: CASTPWAGGGPLTDTQYF
j_gene: TRBJ2-1; len: 15; d_gene: NA; abundance: few; v_gene: TRBV5-6; CDR3nt: TGTGCCAGCAGCTTGCTAGCGACTGCATACAATGAGCAGTTCTTC; CDR3aa: CASSLLATAYNEQFF
j_gene: TRBJ1-2; len: 13; d_gene: TRBD1; abundance: NA; v_gene: TRBV6-5; CDR3nt: TGTGCCAGCACCACGGGGACAGACTATGGCTACACCTTC; CDR3aa: CASTTGTDYGYTF
j_gene: TRBJ1-1; len: 13; d_gene: NA; abundance: many; v_gene: TRBV20-1; CDR3nt: TGCAGTGCTAGAGATAGCTTGCGGGTCGAAGCTTTCTTT; CDR3aa: CSARDSLRVEAFF
j_gene: TRBJ2-5; len: 17; d_gene: NA; abundance: few; v_gene: TRBV3-1; CDR3nt: TGTGCCAGCAGCCAAGGAACGGCTACCCAACACCCAGAGACCCAGTACTTC; CDR3aa: CASSQGTATQHPETQYF
j_gene: TRBJ1-1; len: 15; d_gene: NA; abundance: many; v_gene: TRBV6-2/TRBV6-3; CDR3nt: TGTGCCAGCAGTTACGGAGGGACGGTGAACACTGAAGCTTTCTTT; CDR3aa: CASSYGGTVNTEAFF
j_gene: TRBJ2-6; len: 15; d_gene: NA; abundance: many; v_gene: TRBV5-4; CDR3nt: TGTGCCAGCAGCCTACCGGGCCTTGGGGCCAACGTCCTGACTTTC; CDR3aa: CASSLPGLGANVLTF
j_gene: TRBJ2-1; len: 15; d_gene: TRBD2; abundance: NA; v_gene: TRBV10-2; CDR3nt: TGCGCCAGCAGTGAGACTAGCGGGGTATTGGATGAGCAGTTCTTC; CDR3aa: CASSETSGVLDEQFF
j_gene: TRBJ2-5; len: 15; d_gene: TRBD2; abundance: many; v_gene: TRBV7-2; CDR3nt: TGTGCCAGCAGCCCAGCGGGGACTAGACAAGAGACCCAGTACTTC; CDR3aa: CASSPAGTRQETQYF
j_gene: TRBJ2-3; len: 16; d_gene: TRBD2; abundance: many; v_gene: TRBV20-1; CDR3nt: TGCAGTGCTAGAGCCGGACTAGTTCCTCTCACAGATACGCAGTATTTT; CDR3aa: CSARAGLVPLTDTQYF
j_gene: TRBJ1-5; len: 16; d_gene: TRBD1; abundance: few; v_gene: TRBV18; CDR3nt: TGTGCCAGCTCACTGGGACAGGGGAGTGACAATCAGCCCCAGCATTTT; CDR3aa: CASSLGQGSDNQPQHF
j_gene: TRBJ2-5; len: 14; d_gene: NA; abundance: many; v_gene: TRBV5-1; CDR3nt: TGCGCCAGCAGCTTGCGACAGGATCAAGAGACCCAGTACTTC; CDR3aa: CASSLRQDQETQYF
j_gene: TRBJ2-2; len: 15; d_gene: TRBD1; abundance: many; v_gene: TRBV12-3/TRBV12-4; CDR3nt: TGTGCCAGCAGGCCCGGGACAGGGGCCTCCGGGGAGCTGTTTTTT; CDR3aa: CASRPGTGASGELFF